This T cell receptor beta chain was documented in a study of T cell changes during pregnancy in multiple sclerosis (dated by TCRdb to between 2019 and 2020). In terms of the full investigation: The study looked at changes in the T cell repertoire across pregnancy in women with multiple sclerosis.

Comment on this clone: No cognate antigen has been identified for it. Base-call qualities are not available, and no considerably larger clone is one nucleotide away.

Libraries came from the immunoSEQ multiplex PCR assay. Here the immuneACCESS table is served through TCRdb, limited to in-frame sequences with V and J called. Missing clones are a known gap in these copies; in checked studies unresolved V genes cover under half, and the rest lacks a known reason. Present in this sample are about 120,000 clones, over 85% of which were seen just once. The ten top clones hold 6.2% of the sample. The clonotype was recovered from a female donor with multiple sclerosis, enrolled in a pregnancy study. The source was peripheral blood, collected before pregnancy.

The nucleotide sequence reads as follows: TGTGCCTGGAGTCCCGGGACAGGGCTCGACGGGGCTTTCTTT. This is translated as CAWSPGTGLDGAFF. The chain joins TRBV30 to TRBJ1-1; 9 nucleotides in the junction match TRBD1. From a lookup of the germline V gene (reference sequence), CDR1 and CDR2 are GTSNPN and SVGIG. V and J are trimmed by 2 bases and 11 bases, and the gene matches miss 12 bases of the junction. The CDR3 contains 14 residues, cysteine and phenylalanine counted. The retained sequence is limited to the CDR3, 42 bases, with the frame set at the first base. The CDR3, completed at both ends by the reference TRBV30 and TRBJ1-1 genes, gives the full variable domain SQTIHQWPATLVQPVGSPLSLECTVEGTSNPNLYWYRQAAGRGLQLLFYSVGIGQISSEVPQNLSASRPQDRQFILSSKKLLLSDSGFYLCAWSPGTGLDGAFFGQGTRLTVV.